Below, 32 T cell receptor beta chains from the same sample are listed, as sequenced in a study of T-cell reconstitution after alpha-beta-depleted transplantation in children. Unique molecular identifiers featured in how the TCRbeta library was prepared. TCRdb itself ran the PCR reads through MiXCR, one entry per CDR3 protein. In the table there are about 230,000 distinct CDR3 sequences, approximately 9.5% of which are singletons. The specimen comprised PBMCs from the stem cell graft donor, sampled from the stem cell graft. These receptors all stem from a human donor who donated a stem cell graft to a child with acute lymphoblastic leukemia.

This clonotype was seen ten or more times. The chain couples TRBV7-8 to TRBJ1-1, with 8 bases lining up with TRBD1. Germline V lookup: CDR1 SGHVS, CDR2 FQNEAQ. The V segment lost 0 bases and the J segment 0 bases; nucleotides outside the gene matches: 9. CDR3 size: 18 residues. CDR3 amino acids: CASSLAGTGGYVNTEAFF. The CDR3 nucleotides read TGTGCCAGCAGCTTAGCGGGCACAGGGGGATATGTGAACACTGAAGCTTTCTTT.

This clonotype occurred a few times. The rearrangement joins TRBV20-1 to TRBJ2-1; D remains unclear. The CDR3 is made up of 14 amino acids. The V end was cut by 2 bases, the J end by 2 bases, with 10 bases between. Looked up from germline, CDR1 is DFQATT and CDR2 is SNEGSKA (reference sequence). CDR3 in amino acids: CSARIGMAYNEQFF. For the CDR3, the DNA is TGCAGTGCTAGAATCGGCATGGCCTACAATGAGCAGTTCTTC.

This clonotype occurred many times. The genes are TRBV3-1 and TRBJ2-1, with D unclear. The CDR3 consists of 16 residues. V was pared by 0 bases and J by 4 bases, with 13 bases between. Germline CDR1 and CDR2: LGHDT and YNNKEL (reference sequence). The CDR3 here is CASSQDRGTHYNEQFF. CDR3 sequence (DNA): TGTGCCAGCAGCCAAGATCGTGGCACCCATTACAATGAGCAGTTCTTC.

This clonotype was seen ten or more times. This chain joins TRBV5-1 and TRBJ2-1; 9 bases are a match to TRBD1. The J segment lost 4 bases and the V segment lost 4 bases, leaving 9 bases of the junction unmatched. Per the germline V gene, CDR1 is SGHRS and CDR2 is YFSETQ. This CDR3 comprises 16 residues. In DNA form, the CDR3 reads TGCGCCAGCAGCCTAGAGACAGGGGGAGTATACAATGAGCAGTTCTTC. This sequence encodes CASSLETGGVYNEQFF.

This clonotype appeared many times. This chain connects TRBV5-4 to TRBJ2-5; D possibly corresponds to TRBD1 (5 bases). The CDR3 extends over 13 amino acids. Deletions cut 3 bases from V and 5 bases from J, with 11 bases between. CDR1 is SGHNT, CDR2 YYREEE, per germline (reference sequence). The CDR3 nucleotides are TGTGCCAGCAGCTCCACAGGTCTGGAGACCCAGTACTTC. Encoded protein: CASSSTGLETQYF.

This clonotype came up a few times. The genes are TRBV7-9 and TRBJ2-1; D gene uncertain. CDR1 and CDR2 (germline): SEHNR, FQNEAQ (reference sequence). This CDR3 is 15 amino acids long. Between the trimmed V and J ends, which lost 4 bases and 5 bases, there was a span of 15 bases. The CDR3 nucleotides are TGTGCCAGCAGCTCGACCCGGTTTCTACACAATGAGCAGTTCTTC. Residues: CASSSTRFLHNEQFF.

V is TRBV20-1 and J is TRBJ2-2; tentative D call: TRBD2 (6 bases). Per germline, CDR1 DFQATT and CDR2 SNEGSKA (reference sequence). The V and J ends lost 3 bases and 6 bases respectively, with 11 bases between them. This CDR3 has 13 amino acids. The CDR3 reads CSASSGEAGELFF. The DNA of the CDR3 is TGCAGTGCTAGTTCTGGGGAGGCCGGGGAGCTGTTTTTT.

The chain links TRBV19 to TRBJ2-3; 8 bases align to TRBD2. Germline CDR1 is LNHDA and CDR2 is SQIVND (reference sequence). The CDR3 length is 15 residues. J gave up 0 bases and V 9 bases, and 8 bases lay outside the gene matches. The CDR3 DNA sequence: TGTGCCAGCGCCCGGGAGGGAACTAGCACAGATACGCAGTATTTT. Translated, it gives CASAREGTSTDTQYF.

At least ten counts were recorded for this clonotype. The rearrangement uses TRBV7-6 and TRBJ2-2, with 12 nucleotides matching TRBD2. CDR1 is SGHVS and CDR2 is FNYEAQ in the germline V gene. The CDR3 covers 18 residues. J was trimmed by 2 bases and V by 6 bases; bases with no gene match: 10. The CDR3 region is CASSPQTSGGLNTGELFF. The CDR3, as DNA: TGTGCCAGCAGTCCTCAGACTAGCGGGGGACTAAACACCGGGGAGCTGTTTTTT.

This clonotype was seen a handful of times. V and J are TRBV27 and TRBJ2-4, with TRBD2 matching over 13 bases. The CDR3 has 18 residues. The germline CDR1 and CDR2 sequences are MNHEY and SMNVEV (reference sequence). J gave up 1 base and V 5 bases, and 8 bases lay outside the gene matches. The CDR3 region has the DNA TGTGCCAGCAGTCCCACCTTGGGACTAGCGGGGGCCAAAAACATTCAGTACTTC. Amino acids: CASSPTLGLAGAKNIQYF.

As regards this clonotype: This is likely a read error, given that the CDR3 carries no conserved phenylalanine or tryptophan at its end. This chain's CDR3 is CASSSSDKPQHY. The CDR3 DNA follows: TGTGCCAGCAGTTCAAGCGACAAGCCCCAGCATTAT. This sequence joins TRBV12-3 or TRBV12-4 and TRBJ1-5, with D hard to call. CDR3 length equals 12 residues. The V end lost 4 bases, the J end lost 8 bases, and 9 bases lay between the germline ends.

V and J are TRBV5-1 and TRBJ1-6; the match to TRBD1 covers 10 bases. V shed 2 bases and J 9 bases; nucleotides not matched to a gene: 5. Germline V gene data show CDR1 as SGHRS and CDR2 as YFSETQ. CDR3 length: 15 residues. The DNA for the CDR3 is TGCGCCAGCAGCTTTCTGACAGGGGGCGGTTCACCCCTCCACTTT. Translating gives CASSFLTGGGSPLHF.

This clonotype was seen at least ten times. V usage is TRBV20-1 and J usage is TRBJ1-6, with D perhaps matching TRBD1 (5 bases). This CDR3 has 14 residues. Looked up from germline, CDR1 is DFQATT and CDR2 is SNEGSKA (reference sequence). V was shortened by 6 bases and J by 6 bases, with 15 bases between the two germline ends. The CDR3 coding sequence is TGCAGTGCCCAATTACAGGCTAGTAATTCACCCCTCCACTTT. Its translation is CSAQLQASNSPLHF.

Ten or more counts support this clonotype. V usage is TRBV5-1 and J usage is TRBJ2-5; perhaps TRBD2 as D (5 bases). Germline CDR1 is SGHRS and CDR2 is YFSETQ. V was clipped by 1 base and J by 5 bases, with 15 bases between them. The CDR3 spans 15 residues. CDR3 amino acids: CASSLSSDRGETQYF. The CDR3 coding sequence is TGCGCCAGCAGCTTGTCGTCCGACCGCGGGGAGACCCAGTACTTC.

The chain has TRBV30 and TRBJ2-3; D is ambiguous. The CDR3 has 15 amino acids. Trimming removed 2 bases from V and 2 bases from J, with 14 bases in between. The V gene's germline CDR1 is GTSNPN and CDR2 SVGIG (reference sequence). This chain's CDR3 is CAWSPPGDNTDTQYF. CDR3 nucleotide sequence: TGTGCCTGGAGTCCCCCCGGAGATAACACAGATACGCAGTATTTT.

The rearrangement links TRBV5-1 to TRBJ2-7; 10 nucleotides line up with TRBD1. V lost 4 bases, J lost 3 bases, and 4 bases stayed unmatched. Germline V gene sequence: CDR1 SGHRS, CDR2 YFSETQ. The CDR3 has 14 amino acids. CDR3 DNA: TGCGCCAGCAGCCCGGACAGGGGGGTCTACGAGCAGTACTTC. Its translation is CASSPDRGVYEQYF.

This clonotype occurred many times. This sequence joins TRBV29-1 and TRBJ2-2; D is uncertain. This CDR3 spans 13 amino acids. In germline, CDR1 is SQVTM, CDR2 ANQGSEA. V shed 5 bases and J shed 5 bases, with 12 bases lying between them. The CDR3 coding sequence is TGCAGCGTTTTCCCGCGTGGAACCGGGGAGCTGTTTTTT. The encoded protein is CSVFPRGTGELFF.

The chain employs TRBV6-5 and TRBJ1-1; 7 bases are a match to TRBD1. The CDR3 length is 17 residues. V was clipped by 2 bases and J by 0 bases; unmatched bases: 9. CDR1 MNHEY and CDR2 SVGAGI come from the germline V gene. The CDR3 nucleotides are TGTGCCAGCAGTTACGGGGTGGGGACAGACATGAACACTGAAGCTTTCTTT. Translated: CASSYGVGTDMNTEAFF.

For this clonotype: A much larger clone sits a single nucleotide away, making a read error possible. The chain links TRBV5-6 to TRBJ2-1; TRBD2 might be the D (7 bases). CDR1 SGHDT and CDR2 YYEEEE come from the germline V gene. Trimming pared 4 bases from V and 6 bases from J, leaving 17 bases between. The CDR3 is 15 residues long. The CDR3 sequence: CASSPGIGGVNEQFF. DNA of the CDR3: TGTGCCAGCAGCCCAGGGATAGGGGGGGTCAATGAGCAGTTCTTC.

The CDR3 DNA follows: TGTGCCAGCAGCCCCCCGTCGGTGGGGCAGGACTATGGCTACACCTTC. This sequence encodes CASSPPSVGQDYGYTF. This chain joins TRBV7-9 and TRBJ1-2; the D gene is possibly TRBD1 (5 bases). The germline gives CDR1 SEHNR, CDR2 FQNEAQ (reference sequence). The length of the CDR3 is 16 residues. The V and J ends lost 5 bases and 3 bases respectively, with 19 bases between them.

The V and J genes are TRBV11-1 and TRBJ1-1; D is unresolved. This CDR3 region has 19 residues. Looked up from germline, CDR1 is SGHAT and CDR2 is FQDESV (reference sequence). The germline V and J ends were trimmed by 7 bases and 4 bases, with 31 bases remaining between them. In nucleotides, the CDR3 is TGTGCCAGCAACCTACCCCAACCACTACAAGGAGAGATGATCACTGAAGCTTTCTTT. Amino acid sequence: CASNLPQPLQGEMITEAFF.

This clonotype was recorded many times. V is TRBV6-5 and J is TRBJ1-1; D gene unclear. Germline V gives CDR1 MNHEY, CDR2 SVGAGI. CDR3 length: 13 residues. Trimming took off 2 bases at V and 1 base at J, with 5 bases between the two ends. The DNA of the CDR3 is TGTGCCAGCAGTTACGGTCAGAACACTGAAGCTTTCTTT. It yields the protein CASSYGQNTEAFF.

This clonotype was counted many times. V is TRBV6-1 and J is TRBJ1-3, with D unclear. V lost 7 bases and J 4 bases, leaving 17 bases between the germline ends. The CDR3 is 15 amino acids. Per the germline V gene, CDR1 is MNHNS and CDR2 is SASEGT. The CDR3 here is CASTQFGLRGNTIYF. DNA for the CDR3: TGTGCCAGCACCCAGTTCGGACTGCGAGGAAACACCATATATTTT.

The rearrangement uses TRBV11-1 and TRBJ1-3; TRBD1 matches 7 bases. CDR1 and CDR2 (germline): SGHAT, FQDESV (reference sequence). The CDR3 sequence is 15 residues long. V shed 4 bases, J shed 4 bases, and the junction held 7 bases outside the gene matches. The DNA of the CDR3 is TGTGCCAGCAGCTCGACAGGGAGTGGAGGAAACACCATATATTTT. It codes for CASSSTGSGGNTIYF. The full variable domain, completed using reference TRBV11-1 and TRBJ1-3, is EAEVAQSPRYKITEKSQAVAFWCDPISGHATLYWYRQILGQGPELLVQFQDESVVDDSQLPKDRFSAERLKGVDSTLKIQPAELGDSAMYLCASSSTGSGGNTIYFGEGSWLTVV.

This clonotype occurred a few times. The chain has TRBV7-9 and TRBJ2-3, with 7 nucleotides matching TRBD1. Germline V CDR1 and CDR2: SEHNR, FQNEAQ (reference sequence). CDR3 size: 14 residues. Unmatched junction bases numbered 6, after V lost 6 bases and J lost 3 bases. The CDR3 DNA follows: TGTGCCAGCAGGAGGGACAGAACAACAGATACGCAGTATTTT. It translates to CASRRDRTTDTQYF.

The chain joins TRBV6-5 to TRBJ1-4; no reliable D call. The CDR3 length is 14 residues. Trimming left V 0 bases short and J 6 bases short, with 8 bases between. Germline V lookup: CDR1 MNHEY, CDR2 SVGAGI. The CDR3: CASSYSSRDEKLFF. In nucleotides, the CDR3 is TGTGCCAGCAGTTACTCGAGTAGAGATGAAAAACTGTTTTTT.

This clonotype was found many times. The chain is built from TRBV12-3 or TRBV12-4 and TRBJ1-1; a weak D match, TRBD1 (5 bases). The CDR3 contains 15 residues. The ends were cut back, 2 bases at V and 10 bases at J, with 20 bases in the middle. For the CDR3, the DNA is TGTGCCAGCAGTTTATCCCTGGGGGGGAGGACGGGAGCTTTCTTT. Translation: CASSLSLGGRTGAFF.

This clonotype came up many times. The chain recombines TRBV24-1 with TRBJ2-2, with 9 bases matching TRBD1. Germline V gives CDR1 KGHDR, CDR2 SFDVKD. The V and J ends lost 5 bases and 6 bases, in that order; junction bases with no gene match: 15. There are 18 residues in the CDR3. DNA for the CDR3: TGTGCCACCAGTGCATCGACCGGGACAGGGATCGGTGCCGGGGAGCTGTTTTTT. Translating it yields CATSASTGTGIGAGELFF.

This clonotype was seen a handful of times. CDR3 residues: CASSQEMGQYRGQYF. In nucleotides, the CDR3 is TGTGCCAGCAGCCAAGAGATGGGGCAATATCGGGGGCAGTACTTC. The J gene is TRBJ2-7, the V gene TRBV3-1; D is perhaps TRBD1 or TRBD2 (5 bases each). Trimming pared 0 bases from V and 9 bases from J, leaving 18 bases between. The CDR3 is made up of 15 amino acids. Germline CDR1 reads LGHDT; CDR2 reads YNNKEL (reference sequence).

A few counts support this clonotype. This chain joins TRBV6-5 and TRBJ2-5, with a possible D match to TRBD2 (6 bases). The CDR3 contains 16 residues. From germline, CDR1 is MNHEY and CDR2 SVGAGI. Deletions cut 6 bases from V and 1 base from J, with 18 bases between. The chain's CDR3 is CASRLQEGPSQETQYF. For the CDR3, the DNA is TGTGCCAGCAGGTTACAGGAGGGCCCGTCCCAAGAGACCCAGTACTTC.

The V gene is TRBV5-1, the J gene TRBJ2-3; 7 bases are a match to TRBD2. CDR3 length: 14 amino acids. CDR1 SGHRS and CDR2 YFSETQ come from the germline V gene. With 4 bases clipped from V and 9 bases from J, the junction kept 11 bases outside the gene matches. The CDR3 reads CASSTGSRGDTQYF. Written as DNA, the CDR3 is TGCGCCAGCAGCACTGGAAGCCGGGGGGACACGCAGTATTTT.

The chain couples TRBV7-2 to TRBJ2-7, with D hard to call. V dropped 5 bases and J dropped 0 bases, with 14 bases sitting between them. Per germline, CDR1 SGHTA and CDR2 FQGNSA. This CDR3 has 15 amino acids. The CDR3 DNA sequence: TGTGCCAGCAGCCCCTCGGCGTTCAGCTCCTACGAGCAGTACTTC. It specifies CASSPSAFSSYEQYF.